These 5 T cell receptor beta chains were all obtained from the same sample, sequenced in a study of Graves' ophthalmopathy and Graves' hyperthyroidism. Amplification targeted the TCR beta CDR3 regions, with RNA transcripts as the source material. RT-PCR was first run with HTBI primers, then multiplex PCR in a second round. TCRdb analysed the multiplex PCR reads with MiXCR anew, one entry per CDR3 protein. Seen here are over a million distinct CDR3 sequences, about 40% observed once, and the top ten hold around 10%. Sequenced input: peripheral blood or thyroid tissue (not recorded which). The receptors were sampled from an adult man with Graves' hyperthyroidism.

The V call is TRBV7-3, the J call TRBJ1-3, with D perhaps matching TRBD1 (6 bases). Germline V gene lookup returns CDR1 SGHTA and CDR2 FQGTGA. The CDR3 length is 19 residues. The V and J ends lost 0 bases and 0 bases respectively, with 18 bases between them. CDR3 sequence (DNA): TGTGCCAGCAGCTTAACTCCCCCCGACAGGACGCTCTCTGGAAACACCATATATTTT. Translated, it gives CASSLTPPDRTLSGNTIYF.

The rearrangement joins TRBV2 to TRBJ1-2; a weak D match, TRBD1 (5 bases). The CDR3 length is 11 residues. The V end was cut by 4 bases, the J end by 13 bases, with 13 bases between. CDR1 SNHLY and CDR2 FYNNEI come from the germline V gene. The CDR3 sequence is CASSVKWGGTF. Written as DNA, the CDR3 is TGTGCCAGCAGTGTTAAGTGGGGCGGCACCTTC.

This clonotype was detected a few times. The CDR3 region is CASSLLLAGGETQYF. CDR3 nucleotides: TGTGCCAGCAGTTTATTACTAGCGGGAGGGGAGACCCAGTACTTC. The V and J genes are TRBV28 and TRBJ2-5; TRBD2 agrees at 13 bases. Trimming took 1 base from V and 5 from J; bases not matched to a gene: 1. The CDR3 totals 15 residues. In germline, CDR1 is MDHEN, CDR2 SYDVKM.

The V and J genes are TRBV29-1 and TRBJ2-2, with TRBD1 matching over 8 bases. Unmatched junction bases numbered 8, after V lost 5 bases and J lost 6 bases. The CDR3 sequence is 14 residues long. CDR1 is SQVTM, CDR2 ANQGSEA, per germline. The CDR3 sequence is CSVSQRGQAGELFF. CDR3 nucleotides: TGCAGCGTTTCACAGAGGGGACAGGCCGGGGAGCTGTTTTTT.

In this sample, this clonotype turned up many times. This CDR3 reads CASSFNIHEQYF. The CDR3 region has the DNA TGTGCCAGCAGTTTTAACATCCACGAGCAGTACTTC. This chain links TRBV12-3 or TRBV12-4 with TRBJ2-7; no clear D. With 3 bases removed from V and 5 bases from J, the gap between germline ends came to 8 bases. This CDR3 comprises 12 residues.